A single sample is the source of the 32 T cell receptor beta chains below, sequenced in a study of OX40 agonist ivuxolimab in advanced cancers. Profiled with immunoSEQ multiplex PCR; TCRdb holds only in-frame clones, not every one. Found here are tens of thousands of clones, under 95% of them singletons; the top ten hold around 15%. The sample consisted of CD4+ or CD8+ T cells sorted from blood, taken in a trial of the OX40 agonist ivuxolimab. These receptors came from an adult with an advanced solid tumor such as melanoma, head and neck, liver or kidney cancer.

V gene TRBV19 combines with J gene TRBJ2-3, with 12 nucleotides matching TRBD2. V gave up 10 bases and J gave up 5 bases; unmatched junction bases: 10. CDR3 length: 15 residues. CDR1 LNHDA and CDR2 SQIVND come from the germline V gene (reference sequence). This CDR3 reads CATKRLAGERDTQYF. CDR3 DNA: TGTGCCACAAAACGACTAGCGGGAGAGAGAGATACGCAGTATTTT.

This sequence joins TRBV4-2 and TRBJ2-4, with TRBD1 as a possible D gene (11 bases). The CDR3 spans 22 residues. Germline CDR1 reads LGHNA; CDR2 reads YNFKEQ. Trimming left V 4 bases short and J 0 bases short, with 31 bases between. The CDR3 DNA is TGTGCCAGCAGCCCTGGACAGGGGGCAGTGGGTAGCGGGAGGATAGCCAAAAACATTCAGTACTTC. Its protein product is CASSPGQGAVGSGRIAKNIQYF.

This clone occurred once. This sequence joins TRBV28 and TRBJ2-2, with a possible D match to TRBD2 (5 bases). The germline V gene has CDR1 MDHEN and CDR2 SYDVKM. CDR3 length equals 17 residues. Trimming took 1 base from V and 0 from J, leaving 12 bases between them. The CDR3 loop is CASSLFRGRANTGELFF. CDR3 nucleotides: TGTGCCAGCAGTTTATTTCGGGGTCGTGCGAACACCGGGGAGCTGTTTTTT.

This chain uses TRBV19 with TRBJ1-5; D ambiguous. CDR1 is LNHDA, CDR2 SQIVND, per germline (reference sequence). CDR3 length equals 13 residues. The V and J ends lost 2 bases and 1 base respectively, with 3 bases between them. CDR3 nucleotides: TGTGCCAGTAGTATAACCAGCAATCAGCCCCAGCATTTT. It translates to CASSITSNQPQHF.

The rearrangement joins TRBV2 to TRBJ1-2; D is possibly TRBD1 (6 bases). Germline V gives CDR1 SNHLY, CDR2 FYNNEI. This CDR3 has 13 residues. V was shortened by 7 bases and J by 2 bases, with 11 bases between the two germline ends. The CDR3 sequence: CASTSGANYGYTF. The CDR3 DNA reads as TGTGCCAGCACTTCAGGGGCCAACTATGGCTACACCTTC.

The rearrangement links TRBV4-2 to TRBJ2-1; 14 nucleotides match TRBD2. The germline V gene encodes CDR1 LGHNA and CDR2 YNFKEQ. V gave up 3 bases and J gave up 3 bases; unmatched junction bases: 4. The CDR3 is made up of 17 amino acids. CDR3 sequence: CASSHLGLAGGYNEQFF. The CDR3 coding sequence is TGTGCCAGCAGCCACCTTGGACTAGCGGGAGGCTACAATGAGCAGTTCTTC.

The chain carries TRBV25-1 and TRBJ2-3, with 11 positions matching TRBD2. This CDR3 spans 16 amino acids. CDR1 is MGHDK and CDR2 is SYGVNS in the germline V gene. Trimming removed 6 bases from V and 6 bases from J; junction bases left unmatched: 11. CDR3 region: CASSEASGRLHDTQYF. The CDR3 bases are TGTGCCAGCAGCGAAGCTAGCGGGAGGCTTCACGATACGCAGTATTTT.

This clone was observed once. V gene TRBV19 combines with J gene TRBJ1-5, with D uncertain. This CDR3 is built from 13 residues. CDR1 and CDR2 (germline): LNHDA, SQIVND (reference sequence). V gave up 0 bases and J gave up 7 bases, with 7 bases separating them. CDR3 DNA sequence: TGTGCCAGTAGTATAGACCTTTGGCAGCCCCAGCATTTT. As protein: CASSIDLWQPQHF.

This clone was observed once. In DNA, the CDR3 is TGCGCCAGCAGCTTGGGCCCAGACAACTATGGCTACACCTTC. Translation gives CASSLGPDNYGYTF. V and J are TRBV5-1 and TRBJ1-2; D is ambiguous. Germline V gene data show CDR1 as SGHRS and CDR2 as YFSETQ. The ends were cut back, 0 bases at V and 2 bases at J, with 8 bases in the middle. CDR3 length: 14 residues.

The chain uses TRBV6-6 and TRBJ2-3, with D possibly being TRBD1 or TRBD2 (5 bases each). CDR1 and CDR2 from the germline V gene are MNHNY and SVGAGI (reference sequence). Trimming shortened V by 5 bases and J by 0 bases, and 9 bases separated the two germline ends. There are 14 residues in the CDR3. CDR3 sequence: CASSHRDSTDTQYF. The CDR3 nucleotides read TGTGCCAGCAGTCACCGGGACAGCACAGATACGCAGTATTTT.

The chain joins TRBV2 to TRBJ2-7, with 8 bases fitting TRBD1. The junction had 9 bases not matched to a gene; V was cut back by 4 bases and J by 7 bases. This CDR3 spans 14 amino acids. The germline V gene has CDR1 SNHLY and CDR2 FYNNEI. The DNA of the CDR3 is TGTGCCAGCAGTGTTGACAGGGGCAGGGGGGAGCAGTACTTC. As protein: CASSVDRGRGEQYF.

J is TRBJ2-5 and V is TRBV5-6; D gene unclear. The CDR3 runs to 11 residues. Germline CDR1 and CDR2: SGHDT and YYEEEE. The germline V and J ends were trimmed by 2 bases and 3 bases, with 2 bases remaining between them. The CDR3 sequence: CASSFEETQYF. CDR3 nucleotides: TGTGCCAGCAGCTTCGAAGAGACCCAGTACTTC. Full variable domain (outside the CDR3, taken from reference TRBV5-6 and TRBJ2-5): DAGVTQSPTHLIKTRGQQVTLRCSPKSGHDTVSWYQQALGQGPQFIFQYYEEEERQRGNFPDRFSGHQFPNYSSELNVNALLLGDSALYLCASSFEETQYFGPGTRLLVL.

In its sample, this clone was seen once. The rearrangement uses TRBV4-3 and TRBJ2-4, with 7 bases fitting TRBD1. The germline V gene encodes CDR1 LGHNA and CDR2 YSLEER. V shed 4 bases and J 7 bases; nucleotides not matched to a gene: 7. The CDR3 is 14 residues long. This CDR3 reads CASSREQGSNIQYF. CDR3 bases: TGCGCCAGCAGCCGAGAACAGGGGTCTAACATTCAGTACTTC.

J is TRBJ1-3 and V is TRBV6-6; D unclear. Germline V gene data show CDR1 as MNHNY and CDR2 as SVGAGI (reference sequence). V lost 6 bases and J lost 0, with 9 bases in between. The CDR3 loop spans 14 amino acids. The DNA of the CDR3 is TGTGCCAGCAGACTACAGTCCTCTGGAAACACCATATATTTT. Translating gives CASRLQSSGNTIYF.

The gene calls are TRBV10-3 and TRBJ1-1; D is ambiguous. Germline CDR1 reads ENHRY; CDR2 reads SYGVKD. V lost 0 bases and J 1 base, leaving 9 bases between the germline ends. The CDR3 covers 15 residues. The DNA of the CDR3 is TGTGCCATCAGTGAGTCCCGCCCCGCGAACACTGAAGCTTTCTTT. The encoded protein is CAISESRPANTEAFF.

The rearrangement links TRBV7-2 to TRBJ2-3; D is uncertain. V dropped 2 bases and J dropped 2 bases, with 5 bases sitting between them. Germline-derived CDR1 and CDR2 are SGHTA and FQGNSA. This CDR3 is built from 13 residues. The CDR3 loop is CASSLRNTDTQYF. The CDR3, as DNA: TGTGCCAGCAGCTTACGCAACACAGATACGCAGTATTTT.

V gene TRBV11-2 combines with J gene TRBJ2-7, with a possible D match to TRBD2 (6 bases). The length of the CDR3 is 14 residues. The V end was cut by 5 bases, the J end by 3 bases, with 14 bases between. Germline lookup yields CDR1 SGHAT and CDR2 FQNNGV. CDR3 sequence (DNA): TGTGCCAGCAGCCAGGGAGGTCTTTACTACGAGCAGTACTTC. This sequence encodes CASSQGGLYYEQYF.

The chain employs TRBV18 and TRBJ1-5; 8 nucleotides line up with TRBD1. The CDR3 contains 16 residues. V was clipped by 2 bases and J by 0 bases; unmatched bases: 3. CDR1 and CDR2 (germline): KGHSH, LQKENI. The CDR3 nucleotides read TGTGCCAGCTCACCAGGGACAGGCAATAGCAATCAGCCCCAGCATTTT. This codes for CASSPGTGNSNQPQHF. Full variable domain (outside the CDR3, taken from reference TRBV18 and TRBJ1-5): NAGVMQNPRHLVRRRGQEARLRCSPMKGHSHVYWYRQLPEEGLKFMVYLQKENIIDESGMPKERFSAEFPKEGPSILRIQQVVRGDSAAYFCASSPGTGNSNQPQHFGDGTRLSIL.

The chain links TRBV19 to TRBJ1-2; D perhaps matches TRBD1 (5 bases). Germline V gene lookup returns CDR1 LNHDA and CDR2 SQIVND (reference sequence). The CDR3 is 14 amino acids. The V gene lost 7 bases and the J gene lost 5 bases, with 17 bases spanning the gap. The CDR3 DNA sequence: TGTGCCAGTATGGATAGGGGCCGGGCGTATGGCTACACCTTC. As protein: CASMDRGRAYGYTF.

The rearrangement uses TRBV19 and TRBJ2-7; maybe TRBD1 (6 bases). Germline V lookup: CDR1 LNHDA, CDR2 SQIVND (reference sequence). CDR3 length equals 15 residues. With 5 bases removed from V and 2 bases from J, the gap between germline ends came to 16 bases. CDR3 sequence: CASSAPSGGTYEQYF. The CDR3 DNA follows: TGTGCCAGTAGTGCCCCCTCTGGGGGCACCTACGAGCAGTACTTC.

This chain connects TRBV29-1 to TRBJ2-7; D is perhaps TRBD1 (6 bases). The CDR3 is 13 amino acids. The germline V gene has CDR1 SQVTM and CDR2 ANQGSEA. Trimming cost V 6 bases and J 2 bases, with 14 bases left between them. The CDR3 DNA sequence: TGCAGCGTGAAACAGGGTGGGGCCTACGAGCAGTACTTC. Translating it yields CSVKQGGAYEQYF.

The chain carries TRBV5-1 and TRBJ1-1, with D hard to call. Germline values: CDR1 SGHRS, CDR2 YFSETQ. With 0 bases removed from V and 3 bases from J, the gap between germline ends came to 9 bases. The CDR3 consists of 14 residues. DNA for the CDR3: TGCGCCAGCAGCTTGGGGTGGGCCGACACTGAAGCTTTCTTT. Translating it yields CASSLGWADTEAFF.

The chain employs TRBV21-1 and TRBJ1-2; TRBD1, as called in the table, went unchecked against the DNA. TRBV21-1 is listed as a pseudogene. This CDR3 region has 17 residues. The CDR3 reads CASSSPGRTATNYGYTF. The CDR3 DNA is TGTGCCAGCAGCTCCCCTGGTAGGACAGCTACTAACTATGGCTACACCTTC.

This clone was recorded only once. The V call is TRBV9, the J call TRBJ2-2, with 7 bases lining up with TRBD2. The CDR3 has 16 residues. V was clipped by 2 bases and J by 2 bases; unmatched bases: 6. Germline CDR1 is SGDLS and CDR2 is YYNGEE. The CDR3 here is CASSVLGGGNTGELFF. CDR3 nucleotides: TGTGCCAGCAGCGTCTTAGGCGGGGGAAACACCGGGGAGCTGTTTTTT.

CDR3 coding DNA: TGTGCCACCCGAGACACTAACTATGGCTACACCTTC. It yields the protein CATRDTNYGYTF. The V call is TRBV6-5, the J call TRBJ1-2; D gene ambiguous. CDR1 MNHEY and CDR2 SVGAGI come from the germline V gene. The V end lost 10 bases, the J end lost 0 bases, and 9 bases lay between the germline ends. This CDR3 comprises 12 residues.

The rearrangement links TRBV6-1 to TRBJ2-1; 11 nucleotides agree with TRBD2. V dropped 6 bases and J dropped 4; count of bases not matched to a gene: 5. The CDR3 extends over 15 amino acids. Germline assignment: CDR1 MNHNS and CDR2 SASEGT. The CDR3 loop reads CASRGTSGTYNEQFF. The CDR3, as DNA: TGTGCCAGCAGGGGGACTAGCGGAACTTACAATGAGCAGTTCTTC.

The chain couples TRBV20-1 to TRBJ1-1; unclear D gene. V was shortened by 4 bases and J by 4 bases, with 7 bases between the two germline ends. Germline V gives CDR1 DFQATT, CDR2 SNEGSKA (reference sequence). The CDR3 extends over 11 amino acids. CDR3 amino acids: CSAKSVTEAFF. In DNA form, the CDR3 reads TGCAGTGCTAAGAGTGTCACTGAAGCTTTCTTT.

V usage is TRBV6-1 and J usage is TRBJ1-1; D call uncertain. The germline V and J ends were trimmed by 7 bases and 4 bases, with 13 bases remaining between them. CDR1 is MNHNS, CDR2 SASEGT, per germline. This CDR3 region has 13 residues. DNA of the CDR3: TGTGCCAGCAAGTTGGCAGCGGGCACTGAAGCTTTCTTT. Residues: CASKLAAGTEAFF.

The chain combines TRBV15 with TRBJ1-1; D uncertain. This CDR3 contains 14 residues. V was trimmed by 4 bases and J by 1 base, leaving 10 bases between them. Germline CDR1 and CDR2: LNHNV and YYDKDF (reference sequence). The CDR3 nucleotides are TGTGCCACCAGCACCCAGAGAGGGAACACTGAAGCTTTCTTT. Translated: CATSTQRGNTEAFF. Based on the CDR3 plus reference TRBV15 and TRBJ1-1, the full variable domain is DAMVIQNPRYQVTQFGKPVTLSCSQTLNHNVMYWYQQKSSQAPKLLFHYYDKDFNNEADTPDNFQSRRPNTSFCFLDIRSPGLGDTAMYLCATSTQRGNTEAFFGQGTRLTVV.

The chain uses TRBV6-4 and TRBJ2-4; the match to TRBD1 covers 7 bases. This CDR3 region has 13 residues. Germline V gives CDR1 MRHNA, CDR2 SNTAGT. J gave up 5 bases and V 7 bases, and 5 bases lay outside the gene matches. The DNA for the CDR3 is TGTGCCAGCACCCGACAGGGAGAAAACATTCAGTACTTC. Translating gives CASTRQGENIQYF.

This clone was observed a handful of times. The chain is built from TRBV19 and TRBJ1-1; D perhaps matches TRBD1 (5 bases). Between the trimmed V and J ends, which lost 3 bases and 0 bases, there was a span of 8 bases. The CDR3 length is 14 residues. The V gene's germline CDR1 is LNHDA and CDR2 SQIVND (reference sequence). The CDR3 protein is CASSIRGLNTEAFF. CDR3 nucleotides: TGTGCCAGTAGTATTAGGGGATTGAACACTGAAGCTTTCTTT.

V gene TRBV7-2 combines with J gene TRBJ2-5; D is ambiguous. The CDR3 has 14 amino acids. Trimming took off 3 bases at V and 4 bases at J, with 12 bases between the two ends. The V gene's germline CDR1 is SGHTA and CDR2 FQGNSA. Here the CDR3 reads CASSFRLNGETQYF. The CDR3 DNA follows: TGTGCCAGCAGCTTTAGGCTAAATGGAGAGACCCAGTACTTC.